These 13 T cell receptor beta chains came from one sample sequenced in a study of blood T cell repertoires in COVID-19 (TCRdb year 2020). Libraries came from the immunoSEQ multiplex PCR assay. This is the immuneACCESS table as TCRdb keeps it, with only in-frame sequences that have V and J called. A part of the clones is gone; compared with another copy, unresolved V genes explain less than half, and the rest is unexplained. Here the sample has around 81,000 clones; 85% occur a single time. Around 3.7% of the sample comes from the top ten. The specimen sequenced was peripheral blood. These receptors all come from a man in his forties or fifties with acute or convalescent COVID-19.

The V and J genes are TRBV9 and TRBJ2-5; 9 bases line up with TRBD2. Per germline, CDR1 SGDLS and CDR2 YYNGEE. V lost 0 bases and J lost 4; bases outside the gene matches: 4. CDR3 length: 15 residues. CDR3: CASSVVSTSGETQYF. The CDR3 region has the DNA TGTGCCAGCAGCGTAGTTTCGACTAGCGGAGAGACCCAGTACTTC.

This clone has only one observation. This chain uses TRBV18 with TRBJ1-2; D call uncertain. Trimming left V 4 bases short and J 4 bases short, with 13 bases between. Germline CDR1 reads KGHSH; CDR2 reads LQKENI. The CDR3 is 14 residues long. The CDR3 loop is CASSQSELSYGYTF. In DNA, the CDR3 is TGTGCCAGCTCACAATCCGAGTTATCCTATGGCTACACCTTC.

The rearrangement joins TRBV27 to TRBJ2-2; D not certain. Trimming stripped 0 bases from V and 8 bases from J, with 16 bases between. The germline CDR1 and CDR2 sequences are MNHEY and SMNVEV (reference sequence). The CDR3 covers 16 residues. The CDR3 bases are TGTGCCAGCAGTTTATCAGTGACCCCCCCAGGTGGGGAGCTGTTTTTT. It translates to CASSLSVTPPGGELFF.

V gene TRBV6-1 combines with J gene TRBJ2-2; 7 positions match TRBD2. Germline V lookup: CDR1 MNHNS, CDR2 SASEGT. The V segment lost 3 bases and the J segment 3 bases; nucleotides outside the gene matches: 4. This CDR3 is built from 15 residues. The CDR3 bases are TGTGCCAGCAGTGAGGTGCGGGGGTACACCGGGGAGCTGTTTTTT. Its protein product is CASSEVRGYTGELFF.

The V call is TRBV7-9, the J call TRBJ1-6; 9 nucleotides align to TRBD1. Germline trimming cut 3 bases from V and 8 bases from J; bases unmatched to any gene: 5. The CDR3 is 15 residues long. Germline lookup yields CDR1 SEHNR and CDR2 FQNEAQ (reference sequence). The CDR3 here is CASSLGQGGDSPLHF. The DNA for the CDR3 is TGTGCCAGCAGCTTGGGACAGGGTGGGGATTCACCCCTCCACTTT.

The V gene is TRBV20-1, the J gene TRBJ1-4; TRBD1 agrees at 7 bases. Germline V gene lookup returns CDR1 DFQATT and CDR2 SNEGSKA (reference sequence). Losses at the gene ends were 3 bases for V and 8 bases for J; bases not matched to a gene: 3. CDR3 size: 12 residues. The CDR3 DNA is TGCAGTGCTAGTGGGGGACAGGAAAAACTGTTTTTT. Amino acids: CSASGGQEKLFF.

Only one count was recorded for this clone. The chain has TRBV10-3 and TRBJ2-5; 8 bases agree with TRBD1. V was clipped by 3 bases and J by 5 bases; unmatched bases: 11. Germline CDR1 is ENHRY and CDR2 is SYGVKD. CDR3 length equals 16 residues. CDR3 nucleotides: TGTGCCATCAGTGAATCTGCGGGAAACAGGGGGGAGACCCAGTACTTC. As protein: CAISESAGNRGETQYF.

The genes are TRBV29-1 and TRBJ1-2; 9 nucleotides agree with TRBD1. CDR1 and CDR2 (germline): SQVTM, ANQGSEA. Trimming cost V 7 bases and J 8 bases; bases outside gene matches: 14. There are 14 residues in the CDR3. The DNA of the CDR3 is TGCAGCGCTGGCCGAGGACAGGGGAGCGGCGGCTACACCTTC. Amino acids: CSAGRGQGSGGYTF. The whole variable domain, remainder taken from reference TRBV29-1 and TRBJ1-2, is SAVISQKPSRDICQRGTSLTIQCQVDSQVTMMFWYRQQPGQSLTLIATANQGSEATYESGFVIDKFPISRPNLTFSTLTVSNMSPEDSSIYLCSAGRGQGSGGYTFGSGTRLTVV.

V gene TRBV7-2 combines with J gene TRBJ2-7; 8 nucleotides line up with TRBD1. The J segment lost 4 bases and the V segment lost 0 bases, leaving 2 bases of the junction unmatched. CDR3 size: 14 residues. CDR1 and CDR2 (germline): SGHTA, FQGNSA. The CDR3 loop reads CASSLAQGEYEQYF. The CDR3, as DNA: TGTGCCAGCAGCTTAGCACAGGGGGAATACGAGCAGTACTTC.

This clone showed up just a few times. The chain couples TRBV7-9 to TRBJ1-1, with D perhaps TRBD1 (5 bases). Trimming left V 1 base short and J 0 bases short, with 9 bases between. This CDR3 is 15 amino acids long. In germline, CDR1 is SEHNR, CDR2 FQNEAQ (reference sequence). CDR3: CASSLGGRVNTEAFF. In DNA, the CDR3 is TGTGCCAGCAGCTTAGGAGGCAGGGTGAACACTGAAGCTTTCTTT.

This CDR3 reads CASSLEQYNSPLHF. CDR3 bases: TGTGCCAGCAGCTTAGAACAGTATAATTCACCCCTCCACTTT. This chain links TRBV7-9 with TRBJ1-6; no clear D gene. There are 14 residues in the CDR3. Looked up from germline, CDR1 is SEHNR and CDR2 is FQNEAQ (reference sequence). V was shortened by 1 base and J by 4 bases, with 5 bases between the two germline ends.

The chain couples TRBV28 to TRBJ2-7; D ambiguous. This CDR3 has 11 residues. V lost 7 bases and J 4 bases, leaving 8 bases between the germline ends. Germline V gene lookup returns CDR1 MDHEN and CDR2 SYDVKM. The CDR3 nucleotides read TGTGCCAGCACCACGACTTACGAGCAGTACTTC. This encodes CASTTTYEQYF.

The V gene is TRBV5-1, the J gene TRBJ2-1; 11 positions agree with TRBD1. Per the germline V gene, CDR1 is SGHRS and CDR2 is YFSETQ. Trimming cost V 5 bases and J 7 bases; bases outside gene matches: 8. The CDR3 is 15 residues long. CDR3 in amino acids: CASSAGDRGGNEQFF. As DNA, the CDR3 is TGCGCCAGCAGTGCTGGGGACAGGGGGGGTAATGAGCAGTTCTTC.